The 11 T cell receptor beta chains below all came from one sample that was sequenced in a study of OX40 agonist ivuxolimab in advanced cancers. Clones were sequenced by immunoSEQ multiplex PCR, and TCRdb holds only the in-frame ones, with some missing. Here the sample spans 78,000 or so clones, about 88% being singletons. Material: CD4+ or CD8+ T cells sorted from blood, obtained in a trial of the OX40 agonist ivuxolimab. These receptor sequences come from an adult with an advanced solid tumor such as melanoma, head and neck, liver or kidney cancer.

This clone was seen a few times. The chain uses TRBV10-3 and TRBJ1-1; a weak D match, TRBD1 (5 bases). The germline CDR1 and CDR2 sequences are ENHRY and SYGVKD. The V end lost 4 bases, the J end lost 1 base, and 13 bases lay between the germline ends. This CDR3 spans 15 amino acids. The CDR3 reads CAISAEGTGNTEAFF. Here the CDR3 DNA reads TGTGCCATCAGTGCAGAAGGGACCGGGAACACTGAAGCTTTCTTT.

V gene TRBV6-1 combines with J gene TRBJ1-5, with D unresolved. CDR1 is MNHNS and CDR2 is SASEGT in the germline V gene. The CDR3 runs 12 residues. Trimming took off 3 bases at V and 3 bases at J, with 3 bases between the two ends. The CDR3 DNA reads TGTGCCAGCAGTGACCTCAATCAGCCCCAGCATTTT. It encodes CASSDLNQPQHF.

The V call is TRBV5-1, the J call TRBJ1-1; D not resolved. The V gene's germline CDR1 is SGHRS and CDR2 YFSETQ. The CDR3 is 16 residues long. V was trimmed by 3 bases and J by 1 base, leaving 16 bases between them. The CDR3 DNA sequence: TGCGCCAGCAGCTCGCGAATGTCCGCTGGGAACACTGAAGCTTTCTTT. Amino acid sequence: CASSSRMSAGNTEAFF.

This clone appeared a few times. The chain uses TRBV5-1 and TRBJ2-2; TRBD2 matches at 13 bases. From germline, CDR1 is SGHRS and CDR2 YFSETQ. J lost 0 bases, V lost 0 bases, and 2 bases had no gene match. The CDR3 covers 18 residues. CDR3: CASSLAGTSGANTGELFF. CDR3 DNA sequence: TGCGCCAGCAGCTTGGCCGGGACTAGCGGGGCGAACACCGGGGAGCTGTTTTTT.

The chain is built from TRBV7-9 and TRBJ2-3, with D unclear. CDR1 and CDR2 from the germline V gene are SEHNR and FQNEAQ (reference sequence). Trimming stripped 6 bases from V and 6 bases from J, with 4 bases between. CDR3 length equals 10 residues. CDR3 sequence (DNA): TGTGCCAGCAGTCGTGATACGCAGTATTTT. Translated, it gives CASSRDTQYF.

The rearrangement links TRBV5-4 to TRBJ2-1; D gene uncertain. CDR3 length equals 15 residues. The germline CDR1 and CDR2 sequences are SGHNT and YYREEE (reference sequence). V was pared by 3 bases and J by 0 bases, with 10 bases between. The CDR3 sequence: CASSSRQRSYNEQFF. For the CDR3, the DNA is TGTGCCAGCAGCTCAAGACAACGCTCCTACAATGAGCAGTTCTTC.

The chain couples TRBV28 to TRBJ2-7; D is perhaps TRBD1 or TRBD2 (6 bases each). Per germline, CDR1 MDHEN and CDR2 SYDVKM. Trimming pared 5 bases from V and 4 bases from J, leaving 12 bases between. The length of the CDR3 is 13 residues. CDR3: CASSGGTPYEQYF. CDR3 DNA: TGTGCCAGCAGTGGCGGGACACCTTACGAGCAGTACTTC.

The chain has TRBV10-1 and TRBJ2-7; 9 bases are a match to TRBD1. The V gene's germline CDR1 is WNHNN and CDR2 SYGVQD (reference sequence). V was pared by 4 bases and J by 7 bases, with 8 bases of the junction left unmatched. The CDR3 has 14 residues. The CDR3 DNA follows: TGCGCCAGCAGTGCCTCCGGGACAGGGCGGGAGCAGTACTTC. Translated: CASSASGTGREQYF.

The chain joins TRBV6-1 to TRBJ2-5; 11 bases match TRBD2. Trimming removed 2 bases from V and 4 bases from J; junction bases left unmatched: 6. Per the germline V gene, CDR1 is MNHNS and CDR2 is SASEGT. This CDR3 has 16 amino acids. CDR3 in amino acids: CASSESTSGKIETQYF. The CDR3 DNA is TGTGCCAGCAGTGAATCGACTAGCGGGAAGATAGAGACCCAGTACTTC.

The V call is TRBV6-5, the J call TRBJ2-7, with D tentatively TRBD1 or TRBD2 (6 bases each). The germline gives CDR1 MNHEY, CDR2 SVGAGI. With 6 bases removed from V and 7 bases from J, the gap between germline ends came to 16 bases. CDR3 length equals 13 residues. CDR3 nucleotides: TGTGCCAGCAGCCCCCCCCGGGGGCAGGAGCAGTACTTC. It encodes CASSPPRGQEQYF.

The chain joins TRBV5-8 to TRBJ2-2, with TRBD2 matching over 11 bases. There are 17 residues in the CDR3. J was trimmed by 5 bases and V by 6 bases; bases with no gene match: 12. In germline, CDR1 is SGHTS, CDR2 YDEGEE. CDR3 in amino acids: CASNRLAGNYWTGELFF. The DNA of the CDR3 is TGTGCCAGCAATAGACTAGCGGGAAATTATTGGACCGGGGAGCTGTTTTTT.